Listed below are T cell receptor beta chains from one sample, sequenced in a study of CD8 T cells in Susac syndrome. A single record per CDR3 protein comes from TCRdb applying MiXCR to the immunoSEQ multiplex PCR reads. The sample yields roughly 200,000 distinct CDR3 sequences, roughly 94% seen once. Material: CD4+ T cells from PBMCs. These receptors were collected from a human donor in good health. Both conserved end residues are part of each CDR3. D genes are given only for firm matches. Size is omitted from some rows. Given values are once, few, many or a class for expanded clones.

v_call: TRBV30; j_call: TRBJ2-1; d_call: .; clone_size: .; cdr3_nt: TGTGCCTGGAGTGTGGGGGGTAGCGGGTTCTTC; cdr3_aa: CAWSVGGSGFF
v_call: TRBV6-1; j_call: TRBJ1-1; d_call: .; clone_size: once; cdr3_nt: TGTGCCAGCAGTGAATTCGGCAGGGGAGTGGCTGAAGCTTTCTTT; cdr3_aa: CASSEFGRGVAEAFF
v_call: TRBV20-1; j_call: TRBJ2-3; d_call: .; clone_size: once; cdr3_nt: TGCAGTTTAGGGGGTCCTGAGGTAGATACGCAGTATTTT; cdr3_aa: CSLGGPEVDTQYF
v_call: TRBV15; j_call: TRBJ2-6; d_call: .; clone_size: once; cdr3_nt: TGTGCCACCAGCAGAGATCCCTCTGGGGCCAACGTCCTGACTTTC; cdr3_aa: CATSRDPSGANVLTF
v_call: TRBV3-1; j_call: TRBJ1-5; d_call: .; clone_size: .; cdr3_nt: TGTGCCAGCAGCCAGGGGGAACGGGGTCAGCCCCAGCATTTT; cdr3_aa: CASSQGERGQPQHF
v_call: TRBV7-9; j_call: TRBJ2-3; d_call: TRBD2; clone_size: .; cdr3_nt: TGTGCCAGCAGCTATAGCGGGAGCTCAGATACGCAGTATTTT; cdr3_aa: CASSYSGSSDTQYF
v_call: TRBV30; j_call: TRBJ2-1; d_call: .; clone_size: once; cdr3_nt: TGTGCCTGGGTACCTATCGGGGGGCGCTCCTACAATGAGCAGTTCTTC; cdr3_aa: CAWVPIGGRSYNEQFF
v_call: TRBV7-3; j_call: TRBJ2-2; d_call: TRBD2; clone_size: .; cdr3_nt: TGTGCCAGCAGCCCCCCCAGCGGGAGTGGCACCGGGGAGCTGTTTTTT; cdr3_aa: CASSPPSGSGTGELFF
v_call: TRBV18; j_call: TRBJ2-7; d_call: TRBD1; clone_size: .; cdr3_nt: TGTGCCAGCTCGCCGGGACAGGGTGGAAACTACGAGCAGTACTTC; cdr3_aa: CASSPGQGGNYEQYF
v_call: TRBV29-1; j_call: TRBJ2-7; d_call: TRBD1; clone_size: .; cdr3_nt: TGCAGCGTTGTGGGACAGGGGGCGCGGTACGAGCAGTACTTC; cdr3_aa: CSVVGQGARYEQYF
v_call: TRBV5-1; j_call: TRBJ1-1; d_call: .; clone_size: .; cdr3_nt: TGCGCCAGCAGCCCCGCCGGGATAAACTCTGAAGCTTTCTTT; cdr3_aa: CASSPAGINSEAFF
v_call: TRBV6-1; j_call: TRBJ2-7; d_call: .; clone_size: once; cdr3_nt: TGTGCCAGCAGTGACTCGGGACTCCTCTACGAGCAGTACTTC; cdr3_aa: CASSDSGLLYEQYF
v_call: TRBV7-2; j_call: TRBJ2-1; d_call: .; clone_size: .; cdr3_nt: TGTGCCAGCAGCTTAGCGACGGCCCCAAACTACAATGAGCAGTTCTTC; cdr3_aa: CASSLATAPNYNEQFF
v_call: TRBV29-1; j_call: TRBJ2-7; d_call: TRBD2; clone_size: .; cdr3_nt: TGCAGCGTTGGGGAGGGAAGCTACGAGCAGTACTTC; cdr3_aa: CSVGEGSYEQYF
v_call: TRBV29-1; j_call: TRBJ2-2; d_call: .; clone_size: .; cdr3_nt: TGCAGCGTTGAGGGGACTTACACCGGGGAGCTGTTTTTT; cdr3_aa: CSVEGTYTGELFF
v_call: TRBV28; j_call: TRBJ2-1; d_call: TRBD2; clone_size: .; cdr3_nt: TGTGCCAGCAGTTCACTAGCGGGAGTAAACAATGAGCAGTTCTTC; cdr3_aa: CASSSLAGVNNEQFF
v_call: TRBV12-3/TRBV12-4; j_call: TRBJ1-4; d_call: TRBD1; clone_size: .; cdr3_nt: TGTGCCAGCAGTTTAGTCCAGGGGGCTAATGAAAAACTGTTTTTT; cdr3_aa: CASSLVQGANEKLFF
v_call: TRBV3-1; j_call: TRBJ1-5; d_call: .; clone_size: .; cdr3_nt: TGTGCCAGCAGCCAATCCCCCCATAGCAATCAGCCCCAGCATTTT; cdr3_aa: CASSQSPHSNQPQHF
v_call: TRBV6-2/TRBV6-3; j_call: TRBJ2-7; d_call: TRBD2; clone_size: .; cdr3_nt: TGTGCCAGCAGTTACTCGAAAGCGGGAGGGCCCAACGAGCAGTACTTC; cdr3_aa: CASSYSKAGGPNEQYF
v_call: TRBV6-5; j_call: TRBJ2-1; d_call: .; clone_size: .; cdr3_nt: TGTGCCAGCAGGACTCCGGGACGCCGCAATGAGCAGTTCTTC; cdr3_aa: CASRTPGRRNEQFF
v_call: TRBV20-1; j_call: TRBJ1-2; d_call: .; clone_size: once; cdr3_nt: TGCAGTGCTAAGACGACCCGCTATGGCTACACCTTC; cdr3_aa: CSAKTTRYGYTF
v_call: TRBV20-1; j_call: TRBJ2-1; d_call: TRBD1; clone_size: .; cdr3_nt: TGCAGTGCGTCCGGGACAGGAGTCAATGAGCAGTTCTTC; cdr3_aa: CSASGTGVNEQFF
v_call: TRBV12-3/TRBV12-4; j_call: TRBJ1-2; d_call: .; clone_size: once; cdr3_nt: TGTGCCAGCAGTTTGAGAACAGGGTATGGCTACACCTTC; cdr3_aa: CASSLRTGYGYTF
v_call: TRBV20-1; j_call: TRBJ2-5; d_call: .; clone_size: .; cdr3_nt: TGCAGTGCTAGTGTTGTTCGCCACCAAGAGACCCAGTACTTC; cdr3_aa: CSASVVRHQETQYF
v_call: TRBV11-2; j_call: TRBJ2-7; d_call: .; clone_size: .; cdr3_nt: TGTGCCAGCAGCGGCCGGGCCCTAACTTCCTACGAGCAGTACTTC; cdr3_aa: CASSGRALTSYEQYF
v_call: TRBV29-1; j_call: TRBJ1-1; d_call: TRBD1; clone_size: once; cdr3_nt: TGCAGCGCCCGACAGGGGGCGGTCACTGAAGCTTTCTTT; cdr3_aa: CSARQGAVTEAFF
v_call: TRBV7-7; j_call: TRBJ2-2; d_call: .; clone_size: .; cdr3_nt: TGTGCCAGCAGACCGATCCGGGAAAACACCGGGGAGCTGTTTTTT; cdr3_aa: CASRPIRENTGELFF
v_call: TRBV2; j_call: TRBJ1-5; d_call: TRBD1; clone_size: .; cdr3_nt: TGTGCCAGCAGTGGGACAGGGGGCAGTCAGCCCCAGCATTTT; cdr3_aa: CASSGTGGSQPQHF
v_call: TRBV6-2/TRBV6-3; j_call: TRBJ2-2; d_call: TRBD2; clone_size: .; cdr3_nt: TGTGCCAGCAGTCGGTATAGCGGGAGTAATGGCGGGGAGCTGTTTTTT; cdr3_aa: CASSRYSGSNGGELFF
v_call: TRBV25-1; j_call: TRBJ2-5; d_call: .; clone_size: .; cdr3_nt: TGTGCCAGCAGTGAAGGGCAGGGGAAAGAGACCCAGTACTTC; cdr3_aa: CASSEGQGKETQYF
v_call: TRBV23-1; j_call: TRBJ2-2; d_call: .; clone_size: .; cdr3_nt: TGCGCCAGCCCCAGGGGGAACACCGGGGAGCTGTTTTTT; cdr3_aa: CASPRGNTGELFF
v_call: TRBV20-1; j_call: TRBJ2-6; d_call: .; clone_size: .; cdr3_nt: TGCAGTGCTAGAGATTGGCCGGGAGGGGCCAACGTCCTGACTTTC; cdr3_aa: CSARDWPGGANVLTF
v_call: TRBV11-1; j_call: TRBJ2-5; d_call: .; clone_size: few; cdr3_nt: TGTGCCAGCAGCTTACCTGGGGAGACCCAGTACTTC; cdr3_aa: CASSLPGETQYF
v_call: TRBV19; j_call: TRBJ2-1; d_call: .; clone_size: .; cdr3_nt: TGTGCCAGTAGTATAGGGGGATCCTTCGAGCAGTTCTTC; cdr3_aa: CASSIGGSFEQFF
v_call: TRBV30; j_call: TRBJ1-5; d_call: .; clone_size: once; cdr3_nt: TGTGCCCTTGAGGACAGTAATAGCAATCAGCCCCAGCATTTT; cdr3_aa: CALEDSNSNQPQHF
v_call: TRBV14; j_call: TRBJ2-1; d_call: TRBD2; clone_size: .; cdr3_nt: TGTGCCAGCAGTGGGGGACTAGCGGGAGCGAGTGAGCAGTTCTTC; cdr3_aa: CASSGGLAGASEQFF
v_call: TRBV20-1; j_call: TRBJ2-2; d_call: .; clone_size: once; cdr3_nt: TGCAGTGCTAGGGGTAATTCCGGGGAGCTGTTTTTT; cdr3_aa: CSARGNSGELFF
v_call: TRBV11-2; j_call: TRBJ1-3; d_call: .; clone_size: .; cdr3_nt: TGTGCCAGCACCCTCCATCCAGCGGCTGGAAACACCATATATTTT; cdr3_aa: CASTLHPAAGNTIYF
v_call: TRBV29-1; j_call: TRBJ2-2; d_call: .; clone_size: once; cdr3_nt: TGCAGCGTTGTTCGGCGGAACACCGGGGAGCTGTTTTTT; cdr3_aa: CSVVRRNTGELFF
v_call: TRBV29-1; j_call: TRBJ2-7; d_call: TRBD2; clone_size: .; cdr3_nt: TGCAGCGCTGTTTCCGGGACTAGCGGGAATGGCGAGCAGTACTTC; cdr3_aa: CSAVSGTSGNGEQYF
v_call: TRBV29-1; j_call: TRBJ2-1; d_call: .; clone_size: .; cdr3_nt: TGCAGCGTTGGGAGCGGCAGGAGAGGGGAGCAGTTCTTC; cdr3_aa: CSVGSGRRGEQFF
v_call: TRBV30; j_call: TRBJ1-2; d_call: .; clone_size: .; cdr3_nt: TGTGCCTGGAGTGAAACTCGCGGAACTGGCTACACCTTC; cdr3_aa: CAWSETRGTGYTF
v_call: TRBV20-1; j_call: TRBJ2-3; d_call: .; clone_size: .; cdr3_nt: TGCAGTGCTACCCACACAGATACGCAGTATTTT; cdr3_aa: CSATHTDTQYF
v_call: TRBV12-3/TRBV12-4; j_call: TRBJ2-1; d_call: TRBD2; clone_size: .; cdr3_nt: TGTGCCAGCAGTTGGGGGGGAGGGAATGAGCAGTTCTTC; cdr3_aa: CASSWGGGNEQFF
v_call: TRBV28; j_call: TRBJ2-5; d_call: .; clone_size: .; cdr3_nt: TGTGCCAGCAGTTTTGGGGAAGAGACCCAGTACTTC; cdr3_aa: CASSFGEETQYF
v_call: TRBV4-3; j_call: TRBJ1-5; d_call: .; clone_size: .; cdr3_nt: TGCGCCAGCAGCCAAGAGATGGCGGGGGCTCAGCCCCAGCATTTT; cdr3_aa: CASSQEMAGAQPQHF
v_call: TRBV28; j_call: TRBJ1-1; d_call: .; clone_size: .; cdr3_nt: TGTGCCAGCAGTTTGGGAATTTCTGAAGCTTTCTTT; cdr3_aa: CASSLGISEAFF